The clone carrying this TCR beta chain was seen repeatedly, ten times or more. The antigen is unknown. Documented time point: pre-treatment sample, taken before nivolumab and TIL therapy. The libraries were made with immunoSEQ v3. The table came from immunoSEQ multiplex PCR; TCRdb's copy has only in-frame clones and leaves some out. The data contain some 60,000 clones, around four fifths of them singletons. Germline values: CDR1 SGHDN, CDR2 FVKESK. CDR3 size: 11 residues. The V gene lost 2 bases and the J gene lost 11 bases, with 9 bases spanning the gap. The data belong to a study of TIL therapy for anti-PD-1-resistant metastatic lung cancer. Study information: Most patients had lung adenocarcinoma. Regarding the study as a whole: After infusion, TIL clonotypes partly replaced peripheral T cells and declined over months.

This specimen consisted of blood, obtained at baseline. This chain joins TRBV14 and TRBJ1-1; D may be TRBD1 (5 bases). The source of this sequence is a person aged 25 to 85 with non-small cell lung cancer. CDR3 in amino acids: CASSQRGGAFF. The CDR3 nucleotides are TGTGCCAGCAGCCAAAGGGGCGGTGCTTTCTTT.